This T cell receptor (beta chain) was recorded in a study of beta chain features in type 1 diabetes. General observations from the study: For Type 1 diabetes patients, all four CD4+ subsets carried TCRB CDR3s that were moderately but significantly shorter.

The entirety of the isolated RNA underwent reverse transcription, so expressed TCRB transcripts were sequenced. This table comes from immunoSEQ multiplex PCR, and its TCRdb copy is limited to in-frame clones, with some not included. The sample consists of around 250,000 clones, about a fifth of them appearing once. Points on this clone: Antigen specificity is unknown.

The sequence was collected from a woman in her 40s with type 1 diabetes. The source material was naive CD4+ T cells from blood.

The CDR3 DNA reads TGTGCCAGCAGTTACTCGGGCAGCACAGATACGCAGTATTTT. This translates into CASSYSGSTDTQYF. The genes are TRBV6-5 and TRBJ2-3; the D is unclear. CDR3 length equals 14 residues. V dropped 0 bases and J dropped 0 bases, with 4 bases sitting between them. Germline lookup yields CDR1 MNHEY and CDR2 SVGAGI.